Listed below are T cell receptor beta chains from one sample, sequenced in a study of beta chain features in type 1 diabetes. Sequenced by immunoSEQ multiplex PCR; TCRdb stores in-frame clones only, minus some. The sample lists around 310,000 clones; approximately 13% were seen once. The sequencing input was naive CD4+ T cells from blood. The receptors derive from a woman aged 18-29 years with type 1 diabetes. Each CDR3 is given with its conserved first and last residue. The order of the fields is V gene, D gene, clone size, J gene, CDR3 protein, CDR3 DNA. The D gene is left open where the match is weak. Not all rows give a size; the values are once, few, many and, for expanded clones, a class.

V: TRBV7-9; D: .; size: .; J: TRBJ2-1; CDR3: CASSLALGHNEQFF; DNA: TGTGCCAGCAGCTTAGCCCTAGGCCACAATGAGCAGTTCTTC
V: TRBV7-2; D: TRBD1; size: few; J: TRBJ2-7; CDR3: CASSLLPGQGSSEQYF; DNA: TGTGCCAGCAGCTTACTCCCGGGACAGGGTTCGAGTGAGCAGTACTTC
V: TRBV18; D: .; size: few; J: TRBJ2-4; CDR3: CASSPPQGNIQYF; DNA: TGTGCCAGCTCACCACCCCAGGGGAACATTCAGTACTTC
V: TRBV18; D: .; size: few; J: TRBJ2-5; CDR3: CASSPPPGETQYF; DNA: TGTGCCAGCTCACCACCCCCAGGGGAGACCCAGTACTTC
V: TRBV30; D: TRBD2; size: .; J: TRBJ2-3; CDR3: CAWSGGRSTDTQYF; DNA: TGTGCCTGGAGTGGCGGGAGAAGCACAGATACGCAGTATTTT
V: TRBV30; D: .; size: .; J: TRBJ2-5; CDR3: CAGEGTAHEETQYF; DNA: TGTGCCGGGGAAGGGACTGCTCATGAGGAGACCCAGTACTTC
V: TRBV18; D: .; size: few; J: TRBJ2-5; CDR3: CASKGGRRETQYF; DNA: TGTGCCAGCAAAGGGGGTCGTAGGGAGACCCAGTACTTC
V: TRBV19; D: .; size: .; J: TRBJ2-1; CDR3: CAAQEGKGYNEQFF; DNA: TGTGCCGCTCAGGAGGGAAAGGGCTACAATGAGCAGTTCTTC
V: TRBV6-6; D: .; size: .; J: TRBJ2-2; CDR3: CASGRYTGELFF; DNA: TGTGCCAGCGGCCGTTACACCGGGGAGCTGTTTTTT
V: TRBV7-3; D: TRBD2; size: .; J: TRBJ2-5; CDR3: CASSRLAGQTQYF; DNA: TGTGCCAGCAGCAGGCTAGCGGGTCAGACCCAGTACTTC
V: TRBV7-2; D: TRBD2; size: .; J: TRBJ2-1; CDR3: CASSFTSGRAPNEQFF; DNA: TGTGCCAGCAGCTTTACTAGCGGGAGGGCCCCCAATGAGCAGTTCTTC
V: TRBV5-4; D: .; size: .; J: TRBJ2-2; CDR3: CASSLGTPNTGELFF; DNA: TGTGCCAGCAGCTTGGGGACACCTAACACCGGGGAGCTGTTTTTT
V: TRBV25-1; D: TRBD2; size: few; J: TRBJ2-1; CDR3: CASSDPGTGGPSEQFF; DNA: TGTGCCAGCAGTGATCCAGGAACGGGAGGGCCAAGTGAGCAGTTCTTC
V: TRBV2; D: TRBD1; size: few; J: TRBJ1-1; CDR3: CASTDDRGSTEAFF; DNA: TGTGCCAGCACTGACGACAGGGGGTCCACTGAAGCTTTCTTT
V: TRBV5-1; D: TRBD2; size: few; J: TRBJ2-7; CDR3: CASSLSLAGFFYEQYF; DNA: TGCGCCAGCAGCTTGTCCCTAGCGGGATTTTTCTACGAGCAGTACTTC
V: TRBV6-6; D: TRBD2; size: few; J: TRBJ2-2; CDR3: CASSYKSSGRAGELFF; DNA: TGTGCCAGCAGTTACAAGTCTAGCGGGAGAGCCGGGGAGCTGTTTTTT
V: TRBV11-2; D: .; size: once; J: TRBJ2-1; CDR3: CASSLGGLGPEQFF; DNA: TGTGCCAGCAGCTTAGGAGGGCTAGGGCCTGAGCAGTTCTTC
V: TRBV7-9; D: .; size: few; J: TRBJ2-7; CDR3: CASSLNVGPAYEQYF; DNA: TGTGCCAGCAGTCTTAACGTTGGGCCGGCCTACGAGCAGTACTTC
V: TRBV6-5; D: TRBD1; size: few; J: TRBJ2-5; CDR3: CASSTRQGIETQYF; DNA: TGTGCCAGCAGTACGCGACAGGGCATAGAGACCCAGTACTTC
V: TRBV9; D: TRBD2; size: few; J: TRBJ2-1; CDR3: CASSVASGGRVNEQFF; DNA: TGTGCCAGCAGCGTAGCCTCGGGAGGGAGAGTAAATGAGCAGTTCTTC
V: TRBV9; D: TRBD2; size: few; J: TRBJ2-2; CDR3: CASSASGANTGELFF; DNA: TGTGCCAGCAGCGCTAGCGGAGCGAACACCGGGGAGCTGTTTTTT
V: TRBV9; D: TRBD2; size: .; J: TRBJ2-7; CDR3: CASSGTSGTGEQYF; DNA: TGTGCCAGCAGCGGGACTAGCGGGACAGGGGAGCAGTACTTC
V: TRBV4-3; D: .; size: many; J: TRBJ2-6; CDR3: CASSQVQGVAGANVLTF; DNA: TGCGCCAGCAGCCAGGTACAGGGAGTCGCTGGGGCCAACGTCCTGACTTTC
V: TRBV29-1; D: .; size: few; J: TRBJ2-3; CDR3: CSASEDSTDTQYF; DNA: TGCAGCGCCTCAGAGGATAGCACAGATACGCAGTATTTT
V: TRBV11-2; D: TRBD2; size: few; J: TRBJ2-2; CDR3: CASKAGGSNTGELFF; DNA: TGTGCCAGCAAGGCGGGAGGTTCGAACACCGGGGAGCTGTTTTTT
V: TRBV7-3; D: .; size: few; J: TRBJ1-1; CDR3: CASSLIGDLHTEAFF; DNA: TGTGCCAGCAGCTTAATTGGGGACTTACACACTGAAGCTTTCTTT
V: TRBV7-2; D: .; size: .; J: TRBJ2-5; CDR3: CASSLGGGGHQETQYF; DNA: TGTGCCAGCAGCTTGGGGGGGGGCGGTCACCAAGAGACCCAGTACTTC
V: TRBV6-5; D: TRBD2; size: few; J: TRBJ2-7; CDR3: CASIPTSGSYEQYF; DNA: TGTGCCAGCATCCCGACTAGCGGGAGTTACGAGCAGTACTTC
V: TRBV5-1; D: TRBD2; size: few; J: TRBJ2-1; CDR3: CASSPLAGGPGREQFF; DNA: TGCGCCAGCAGCCCTCTAGCGGGAGGGCCGGGACGTGAGCAGTTCTTC
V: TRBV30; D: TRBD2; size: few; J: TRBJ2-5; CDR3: CAWSGEGETQYF; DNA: TGTGCCTGGAGTGGGGAGGGAGAGACCCAGTACTTC
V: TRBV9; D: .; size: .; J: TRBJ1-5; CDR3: CASSVGGDRLSNQPQHF; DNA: TGTGCCAGCAGCGTAGGAGGTGACAGACTCAGCAATCAGCCCCAGCATTTT
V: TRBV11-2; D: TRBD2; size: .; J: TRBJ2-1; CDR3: CASSLVVSGSYEQFF; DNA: TGTGCCAGCAGCTTAGTCGTTAGCGGGAGCTATGAGCAGTTCTTC
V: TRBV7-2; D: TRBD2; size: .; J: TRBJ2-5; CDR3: CASSFGGAGETQYF; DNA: TGTGCCAGCAGCTTTGGGGGAGCGGGGGAGACCCAGTACTTC
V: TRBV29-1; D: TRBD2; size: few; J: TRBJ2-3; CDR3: CSVVGRLTDTQYF; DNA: TGCAGCGTTGTCGGGAGGCTCACAGATACGCAGTATTTT
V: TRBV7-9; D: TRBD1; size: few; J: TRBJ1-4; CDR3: CASSSSQGARYEKLFF; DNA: TGTGCCAGCAGCTCATCACAGGGGGCGCGGTATGAAAAACTGTTTTTT
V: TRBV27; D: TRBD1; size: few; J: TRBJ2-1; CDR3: CASSLGEQGRRAYNEQFF; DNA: TGTGCCAGCAGCCTTGGGGAACAGGGGCGGCGGGCCTACAATGAGCAGTTCTTC
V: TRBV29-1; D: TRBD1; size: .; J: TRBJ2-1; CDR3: CSARQGRTYNEQFF; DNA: TGCAGCGCTCGACAGGGTAGGACCTACAATGAGCAGTTCTTC